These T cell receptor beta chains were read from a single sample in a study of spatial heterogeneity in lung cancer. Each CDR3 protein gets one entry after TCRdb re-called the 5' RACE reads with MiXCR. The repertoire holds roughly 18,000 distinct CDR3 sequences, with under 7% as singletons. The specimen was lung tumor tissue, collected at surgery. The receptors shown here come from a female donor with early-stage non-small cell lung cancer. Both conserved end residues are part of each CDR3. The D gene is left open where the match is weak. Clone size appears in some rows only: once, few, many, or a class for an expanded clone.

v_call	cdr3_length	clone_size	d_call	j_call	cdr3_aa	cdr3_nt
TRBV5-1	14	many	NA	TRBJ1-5	CASREGTSNQPQHF	TGCGCCAGCAGAGAAGGGACCAGCAATCAGCCCCAGCATTTT
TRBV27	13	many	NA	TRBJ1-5	CASSPYFNQPQHF	TGTGCCAGCAGCCCTTATTTCAATCAGCCCCAGCATTTT
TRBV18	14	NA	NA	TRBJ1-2	CASSPPGQSHGYTF	TGTGCCAGCTCACCACCGGGGCAGTCACATGGCTACACCTTC
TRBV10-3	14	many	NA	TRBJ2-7	CAIKRSGSSYEQYF	TGTGCCATAAAGCGGTCGGGTAGCTCCTACGAGCAGTACTTC
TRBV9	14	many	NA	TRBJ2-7	CASSLGSRWSEQYF	TGTGCCAGCAGCTTAGGAAGTCGATGGTCTGAGCAGTACTTC
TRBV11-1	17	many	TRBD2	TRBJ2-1	CASSFGLAGAGDPKQFF	TGTGCCAGCAGCTTCGGACTAGCGGGTGCCGGAGACCCGAAGCAGTTCTTC
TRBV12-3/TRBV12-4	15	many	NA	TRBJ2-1	CASSFWGQVGDEQFF	TGTGCCAGCAGTTTTTGGGGCCAGGTCGGCGATGAGCAGTTCTTC
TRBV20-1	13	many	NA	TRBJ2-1	CSARDFSYNEQFF	TGCAGTGCTAGGGACTTCTCCTACAATGAGCAGTTCTTC
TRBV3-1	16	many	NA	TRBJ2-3	CASSQQGGARTDTQYF	TGTGCCAGCAGCCAGCAAGGGGGGGCGCGGACAGATACGCAGTATTTT
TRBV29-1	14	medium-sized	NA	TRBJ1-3	CSVGLGGPGNTIYF	TGCAGCGTTGGTTTGGGGGGGCCTGGAAACACCATATATTTT